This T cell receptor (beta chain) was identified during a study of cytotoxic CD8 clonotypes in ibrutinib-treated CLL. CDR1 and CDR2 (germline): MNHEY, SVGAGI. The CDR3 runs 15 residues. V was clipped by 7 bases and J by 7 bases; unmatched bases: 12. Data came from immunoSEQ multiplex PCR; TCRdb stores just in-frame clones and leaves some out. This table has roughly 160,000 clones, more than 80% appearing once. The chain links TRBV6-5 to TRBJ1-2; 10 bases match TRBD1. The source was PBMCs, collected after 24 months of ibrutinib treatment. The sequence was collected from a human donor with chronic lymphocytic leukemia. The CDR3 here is CASTLAGTGERGYTF. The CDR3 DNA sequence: TGTGCCAGCACCCTGGCCGGGACAGGGGAGCGTGGCTACACCTTC.